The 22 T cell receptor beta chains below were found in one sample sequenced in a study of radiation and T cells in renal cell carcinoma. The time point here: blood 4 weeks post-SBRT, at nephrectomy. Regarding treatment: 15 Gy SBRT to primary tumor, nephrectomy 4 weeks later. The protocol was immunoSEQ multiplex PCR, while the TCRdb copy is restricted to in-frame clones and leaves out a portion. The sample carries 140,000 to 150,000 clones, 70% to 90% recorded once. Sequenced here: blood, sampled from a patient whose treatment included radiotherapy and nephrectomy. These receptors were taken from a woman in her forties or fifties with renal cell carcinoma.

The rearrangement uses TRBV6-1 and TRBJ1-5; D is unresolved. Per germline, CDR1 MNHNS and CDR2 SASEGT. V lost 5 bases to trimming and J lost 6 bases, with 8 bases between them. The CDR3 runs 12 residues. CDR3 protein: CASSYEGQPQHF. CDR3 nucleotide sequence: TGTGCCAGCAGTTATGAGGGTCAGCCCCAGCATTTT.

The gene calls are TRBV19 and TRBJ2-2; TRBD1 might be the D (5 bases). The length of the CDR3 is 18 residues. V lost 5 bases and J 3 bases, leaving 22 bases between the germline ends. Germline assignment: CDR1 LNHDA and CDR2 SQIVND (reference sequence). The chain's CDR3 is CASSLPQVQRSDTGELFF. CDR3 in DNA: TGTGCCAGTAGTCTCCCACAGGTCCAGAGGTCCGACACCGGGGAGCTGTTTTTT.

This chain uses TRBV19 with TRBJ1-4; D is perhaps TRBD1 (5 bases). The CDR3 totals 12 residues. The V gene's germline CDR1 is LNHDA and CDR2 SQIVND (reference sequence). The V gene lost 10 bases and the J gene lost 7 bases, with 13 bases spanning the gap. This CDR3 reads CATSSGGEKLFF. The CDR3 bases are TGTGCCACCTCTTCGGGGGGTGAAAAACTGTTTTTT.

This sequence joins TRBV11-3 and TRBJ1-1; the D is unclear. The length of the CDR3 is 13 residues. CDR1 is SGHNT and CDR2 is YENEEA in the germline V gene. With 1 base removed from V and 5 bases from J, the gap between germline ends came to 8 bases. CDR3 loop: CASSLVRDTEAFF. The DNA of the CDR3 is TGTGCCAGCAGCTTAGTGAGGGATACTGAAGCTTTCTTT.

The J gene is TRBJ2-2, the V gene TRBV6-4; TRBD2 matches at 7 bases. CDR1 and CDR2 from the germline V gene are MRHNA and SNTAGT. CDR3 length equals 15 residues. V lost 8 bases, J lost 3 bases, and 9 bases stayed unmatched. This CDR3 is CASPQGGSHTGELFF. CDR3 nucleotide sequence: TGTGCCAGCCCGCAGGGCGGGAGTCACACCGGGGAGCTGTTTTTT.

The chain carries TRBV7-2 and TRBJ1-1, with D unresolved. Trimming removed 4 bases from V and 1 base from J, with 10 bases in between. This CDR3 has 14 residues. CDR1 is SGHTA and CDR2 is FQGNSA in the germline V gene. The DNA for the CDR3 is TGTGCCAGCAGCTCAGTCAACAGGAACACTGAAGCTTTCTTT. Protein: CASSSVNRNTEAFF.

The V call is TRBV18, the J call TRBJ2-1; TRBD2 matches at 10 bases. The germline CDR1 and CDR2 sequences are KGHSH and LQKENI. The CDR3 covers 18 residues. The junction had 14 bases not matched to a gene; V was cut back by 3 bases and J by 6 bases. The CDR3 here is CASSPVEASGSAANEQFF. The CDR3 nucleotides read TGTGCCAGCTCACCGGTGGAGGCTAGCGGGAGTGCGGCCAATGAGCAGTTCTTC.

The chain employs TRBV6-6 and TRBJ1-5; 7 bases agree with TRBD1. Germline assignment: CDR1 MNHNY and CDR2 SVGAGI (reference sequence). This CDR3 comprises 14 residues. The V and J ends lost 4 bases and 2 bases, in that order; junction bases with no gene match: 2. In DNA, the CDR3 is TGTGCCAGCAGTTTCGACAGGGGCAATCAGCCCCAGCATTTT. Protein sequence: CASSFDRGNQPQHF.

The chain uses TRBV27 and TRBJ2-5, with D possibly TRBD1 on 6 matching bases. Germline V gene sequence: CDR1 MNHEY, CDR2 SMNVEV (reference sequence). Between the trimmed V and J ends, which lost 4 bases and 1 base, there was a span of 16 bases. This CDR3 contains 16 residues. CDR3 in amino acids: CASSSRDTRSQETQYF. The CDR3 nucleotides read TGTGCCAGCAGTTCCCGGGACACTCGTTCCCAAGAGACCCAGTACTTC.

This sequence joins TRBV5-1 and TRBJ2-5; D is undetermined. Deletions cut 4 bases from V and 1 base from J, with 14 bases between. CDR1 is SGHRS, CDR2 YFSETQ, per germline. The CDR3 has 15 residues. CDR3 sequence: CASSPASPGQETQYF. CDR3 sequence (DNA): TGCGCCAGCAGCCCCGCCTCTCCGGGCCAAGAGACCCAGTACTTC.

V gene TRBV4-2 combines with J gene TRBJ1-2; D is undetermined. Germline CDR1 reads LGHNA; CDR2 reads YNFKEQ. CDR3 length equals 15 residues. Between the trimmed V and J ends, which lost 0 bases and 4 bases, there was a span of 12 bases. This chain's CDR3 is CASSQDIRLGYGYTF. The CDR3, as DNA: TGTGCCAGCAGCCAAGACATCAGGCTCGGCTATGGCTACACCTTC.

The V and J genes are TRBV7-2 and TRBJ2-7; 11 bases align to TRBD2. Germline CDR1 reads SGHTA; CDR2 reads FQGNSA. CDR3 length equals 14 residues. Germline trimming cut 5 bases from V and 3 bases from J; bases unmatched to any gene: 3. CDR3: CASSLTSGVYEQYF. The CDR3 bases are TGTGCCAGCAGCCTGACTAGCGGGGTCTACGAGCAGTACTTC.

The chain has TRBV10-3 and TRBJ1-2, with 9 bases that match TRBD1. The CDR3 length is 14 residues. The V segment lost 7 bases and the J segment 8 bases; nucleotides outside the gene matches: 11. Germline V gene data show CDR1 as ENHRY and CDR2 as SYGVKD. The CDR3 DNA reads TGTGCCATCACCCCGGGACAGGGAGTGGGGGGCTACACCTTC. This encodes CAITPGQGVGGYTF.

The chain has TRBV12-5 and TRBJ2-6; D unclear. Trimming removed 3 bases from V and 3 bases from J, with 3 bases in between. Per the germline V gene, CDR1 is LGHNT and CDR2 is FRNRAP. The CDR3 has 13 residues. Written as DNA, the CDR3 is TGTGCTAGTGGTTTTAGTGGGGCCAACGTCCTGACTTTC. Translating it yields CASGFSGANVLTF.

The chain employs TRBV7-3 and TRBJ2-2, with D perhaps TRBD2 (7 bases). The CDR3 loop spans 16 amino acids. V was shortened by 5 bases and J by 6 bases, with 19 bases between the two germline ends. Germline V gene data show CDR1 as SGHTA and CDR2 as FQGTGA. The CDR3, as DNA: TGTGCCAGCAGCGCCCGGGACTACAGGGCCGCCGGGGAGCTGTTTTTT. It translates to CASSARDYRAAGELFF.

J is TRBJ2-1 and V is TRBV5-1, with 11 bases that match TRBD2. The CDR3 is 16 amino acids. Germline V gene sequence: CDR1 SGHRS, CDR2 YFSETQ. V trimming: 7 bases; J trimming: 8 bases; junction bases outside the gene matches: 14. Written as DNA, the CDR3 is TGCGCCAGCGCGATCTCAAAGACTAGCGGGGACTATGAGCAGTTCTTC. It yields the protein CASAISKTSGDYEQFF.

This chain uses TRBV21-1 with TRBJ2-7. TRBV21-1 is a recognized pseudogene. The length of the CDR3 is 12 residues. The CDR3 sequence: CASAGTHPEQYF. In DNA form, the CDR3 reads TGTGCCAGCGCCGGGACCCACCCCGAGCAGTACTTC.

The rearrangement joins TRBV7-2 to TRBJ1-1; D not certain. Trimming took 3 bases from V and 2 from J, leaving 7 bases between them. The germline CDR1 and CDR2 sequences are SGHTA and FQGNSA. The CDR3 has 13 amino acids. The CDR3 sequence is CASSLTPNTEAFF. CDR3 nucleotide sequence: TGTGCCAGCAGCTTGACACCAAACACTGAAGCTTTCTTT.

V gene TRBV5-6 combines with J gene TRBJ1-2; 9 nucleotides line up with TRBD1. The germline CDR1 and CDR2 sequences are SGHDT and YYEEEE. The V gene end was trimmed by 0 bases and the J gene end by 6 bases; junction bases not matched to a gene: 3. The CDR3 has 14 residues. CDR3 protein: CASSLETGGHGYTF. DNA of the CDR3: TGTGCCAGCAGCTTGGAAACAGGGGGCCATGGCTACACCTTC. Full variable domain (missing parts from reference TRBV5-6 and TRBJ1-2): DAGVTQSPTHLIKTRGQQVTLRCSPKSGHDTVSWYQQALGQGPQFIFQYYEEEERQRGNFPDRFSGHQFPNYSSELNVNALLLGDSALYLCASSLETGGHGYTFGSGTRLTVV.

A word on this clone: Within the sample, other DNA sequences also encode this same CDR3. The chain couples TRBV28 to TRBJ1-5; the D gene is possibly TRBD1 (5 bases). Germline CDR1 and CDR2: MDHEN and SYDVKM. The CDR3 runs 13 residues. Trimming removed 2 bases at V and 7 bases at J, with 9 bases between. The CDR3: CASSLGGKQPQHF. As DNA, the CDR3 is TGTGCCAGCAGTTTAGGGGGGAAGCAGCCCCAGCATTTT.

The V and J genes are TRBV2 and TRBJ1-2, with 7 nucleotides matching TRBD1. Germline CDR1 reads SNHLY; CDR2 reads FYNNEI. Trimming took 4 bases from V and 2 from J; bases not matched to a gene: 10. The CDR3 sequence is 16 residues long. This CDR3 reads CASSARDRDGNYGYTF. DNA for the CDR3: TGTGCCAGCAGTGCCCGAGACAGGGATGGCAACTATGGCTACACCTTC.

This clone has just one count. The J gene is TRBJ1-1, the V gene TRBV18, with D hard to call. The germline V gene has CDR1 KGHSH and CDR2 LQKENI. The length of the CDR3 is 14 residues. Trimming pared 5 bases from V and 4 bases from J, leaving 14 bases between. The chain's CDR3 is CASSAPAEGTEAFF. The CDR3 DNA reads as TGTGCCAGCTCAGCCCCAGCTGAGGGCACTGAAGCTTTCTTT.